These 32 T cell receptor beta chains came from one sample sequenced in a study of blood T cell repertoires in COVID-19. Libraries were prepared by immunoSEQ multiplex PCR; TCRdb keeps only in-frame clonotypes and omits some of them. The sample has around 280,000 clones, around four fifths seen once. Sequencing was done on a sample of peripheral blood. These receptors all stem from a woman aged 50 to 60 with active or convalescent COVID-19.

V gene TRBV12-3 or TRBV12-4 combines with J gene TRBJ2-2; TRBD2 might be the D (5 bases). V lost 5 bases to trimming and J lost 6 bases, with 10 bases between them. CDR3 length: 13 residues. CDR3 protein: CASSPGLAGELFF. The CDR3 DNA reads as TGTGCCAGCAGTCCAGGACTGGCCGGGGAGCTGTTTTTT.

DNA of the CDR3: TGTGCCAGCAGTTTTACAGGGACGAACACTGAAGCTTTCTTT. Protein: CASSFTGTNTEAFF. The gene calls are TRBV27 and TRBJ1-1, with a tentative D call TRBD1 (6 bases). Per germline, CDR1 MNHEY and CDR2 SMNVEV (reference sequence). The germline V and J ends were trimmed by 3 bases and 1 base, with 9 bases remaining between them. The CDR3 runs to 14 residues.

This clone has more than one count but fewer than ten. The V call is TRBV2, the J call TRBJ2-4; D possibly corresponds to TRBD2 (5 bases). The CDR3 consists of 15 residues. Germline CDR1 reads SNHLY; CDR2 reads FYNNEI. Trimming shortened V by 4 bases and J by 0 bases, and 10 bases separated the two germline ends. The CDR3 sequence: CASSVERLAKNIQYF. CDR3 nucleotides: TGTGCCAGCAGTGTTGAGCGGCTAGCCAAAAACATTCAGTACTTC. Full variable domain (outside the CDR3, taken from reference TRBV2 and TRBJ2-4): EPEVTQTPSHQVTQMGQEVILRCVPISNHLYFYWYRQILGQKVEFLVSFYNNEISEKSEIFDDQFSVERPDGSNFTLKIRSTKLEDSAMYFCASSVERLAKNIQYFGAGTRLSVL.

This chain uses TRBV4-2 with TRBJ1-2; 11 bases are a match to TRBD1. The CDR3 extends over 15 amino acids. Germline CDR1 LGHNA, CDR2 YNFKEQ. V was clipped by 4 bases and J by 5 bases; unmatched bases: 6. CDR3 sequence reads: CASSRGTGGPYGYTF. The CDR3 nucleotides read TGTGCCAGCAGCCGAGGGACAGGGGGACCTTATGGCTACACCTTC.

The chain recombines TRBV5-4 with TRBJ1-5; D is unclear. The CDR3 runs to 15 residues. The germline gives CDR1 SGHNT, CDR2 YYREEE (reference sequence). V gave up 0 bases and J gave up 0 bases, with 7 bases separating them. CDR3 protein: CASSLGPDSNQPQHF. In DNA form, the CDR3 reads TGTGCCAGCAGCTTGGGGCCTGATAGCAATCAGCCCCAGCATTTT. The whole variable domain, remainder taken from reference TRBV5-4 and TRBJ1-5, is ETGVTQSPTHLIKTRGQQVTLRCSSQSGHNTVSWYQQALGQGPQFIFQYYREEENGRGNFPPRFSGLQFPNYSSELNVNALELDDSALYLCASSLGPDSNQPQHFGDGTRLSIL.

The chain uses TRBV28 and TRBJ1-5; 7 nucleotides match TRBD1. Trimming removed 5 bases from V and 0 bases from J; junction bases left unmatched: 4. Germline V gives CDR1 MDHEN, CDR2 SYDVKM. The CDR3 sequence is 15 residues long. Here the CDR3 reads CASSPTGISNQPQHF. The DNA for the CDR3 is TGTGCCAGCAGTCCGACAGGGATTAGCAATCAGCCCCAGCATTTT.

The CDR3 loop reads CASRPLGTVNTEAFF. The CDR3 nucleotides are TGTGCCAGCAGACCCCTCGGGACTGTGAACACTGAAGCTTTCTTT. The chain joins TRBV9 to TRBJ1-1; D possibly corresponds to TRBD1 (5 bases). V was shortened by 5 bases and J by 0 bases, with 14 bases between the two germline ends. There are 15 residues in the CDR3. CDR1 is SGDLS and CDR2 is YYNGEE in the germline V gene.

The gene calls are TRBV12-3 or TRBV12-4 and TRBJ2-7, with TRBD2 as a possible D gene (5 bases). This CDR3 has 12 amino acids. Trimming removed 9 bases from V and 7 bases from J, with 16 bases in between. CDR3 nucleotide sequence: TGTGCCAGTAGGCTCGATGGAGGAGAGCAGTACTTC. It encodes CASRLDGGEQYF.

CDR3 sequence (DNA): TGCGCCAGCAGCCAAGATAAGGGGGGACAGGGAAGACTTCCAGGAGGCACAGATACGCAGTATTTT. Encoded protein: CASSQDKGGQGRLPGGTDTQYF. This chain connects TRBV4-1 to TRBJ2-3, with 9 bases that match TRBD1. This CDR3 is 22 amino acids long. V was pared by 0 bases and J by 1 base, with 20 bases of the junction left unmatched. Germline CDR1 MGHRA, CDR2 YSYEKL.

The chain joins TRBV9 to TRBJ2-3, with a weak D call TRBD2 (6 bases). V was shortened by 1 base and J by 4 bases, with 22 bases between the two germline ends. The CDR3 has 18 amino acids. Germline assignment: CDR1 SGDLS and CDR2 YYNGEE. CDR3 nucleotide sequence: TGTGCCAGCAGCGTAACAATACCTTTGGAGGGAGTGGCAGATACGCAGTATTTT. This codes for CASSVTIPLEGVADTQYF.

The chain employs TRBV5-1 and TRBJ1-2; 9 nucleotides line up with TRBD1. With V trimmed by 3 bases and J by 2 bases, 5 bases remained unmatched. This CDR3 comprises 15 residues. Germline CDR1 is SGHRS and CDR2 is YFSETQ. The CDR3, as DNA: TGCGCCAGCAGCTACACAGGGGGCGAGAACTATGGCTACACCTTC. This gives the protein CASSYTGGENYGYTF.

CDR3: CASSQSGSNTGELFF. CDR3 coding DNA: TGCGCCAGCAGCCAAAGCGGGAGTAACACCGGGGAGCTGTTTTTT. The J gene is TRBJ2-2, the V gene TRBV4-1, with 8 bases identical to TRBD2. The germline V gene encodes CDR1 MGHRA and CDR2 YSYEKL. The CDR3 has 15 residues. Trimming at V came to 2 bases and at J to 2 bases, leaving 1 base not matched to a gene.

The rearrangement joins TRBV19 to TRBJ1-6; TRBD1 aligns across 10 bases. Germline loops: CDR1 LNHDA, CDR2 SQIVND (reference sequence). CDR3 size: 14 residues. Trimming took 7 bases from V and 8 from J; bases not matched to a gene: 5. Here the CDR3 reads CASTETGGHSPLHF. The DNA for the CDR3 is TGTGCCAGTACCGAGACAGGGGGCCATTCACCCCTCCACTTT.

The chain recombines TRBV6-5 with TRBJ1-1, with D perhaps TRBD1 (6 bases). Trimming cost V 6 bases and J 0 bases, with 14 bases left between them. CDR3 length equals 15 residues. The germline V gene has CDR1 MNHEY and CDR2 SVGAGI. The CDR3 coding sequence is TGTGCCAGCAGCCGTAGGGGGTTCCTGAACACTGAAGCTTTCTTT. Residues: CASSRRGFLNTEAFF.

This clone was detected a few times. Other DNA variants within this sample encode the same CDR3. The chain joins TRBV19 to TRBJ1-2; 10 bases fit TRBD1. With V trimmed by 6 bases and J by 5 bases, 9 bases remained unmatched. Germline V CDR1 and CDR2: LNHDA, SQIVND (reference sequence). The CDR3 is 15 amino acids. DNA for the CDR3: TGTGCCAGTAGCCCTTCGGGGACAGGGGCATATGGCTACACCTTC. Residues: CASSPSGTGAYGYTF.

The chain couples TRBV5-1 to TRBJ2-3, with 7 positions matching TRBD2. V gave up 0 bases and J gave up 0 bases; unmatched junction bases: 10. The CDR3 loop spans 18 amino acids. Germline V gives CDR1 SGHRS, CDR2 YFSETQ. CDR3 loop: CASSLGASGSSSTDTQYF. The CDR3 nucleotides read TGCGCCAGCAGCTTGGGGGCTAGCGGAAGTTCTAGCACAGATACGCAGTATTTT. The full variable domain, rest sourced from reference TRBV5-1 and TRBJ2-3, is KAGVTQTPRYLIKTRGQQVTLSCSPISGHRSVSWYQQTPGQGLQFLFEYFSETQRNKGNFPGRFSGRQFSNSRSEMNVSTLELGDSALYLCASSLGASGSSSTDTQYFGPGTRLTVL.

This chain links TRBV28 with TRBJ2-7, with D unresolved. Deletions cut 4 bases from V and 3 bases from J, with 10 bases between. This CDR3 has 13 residues. CDR1 is MDHEN and CDR2 is SYDVKM in the germline V gene. CDR3 protein: CASSYHRYYEQYF. CDR3 bases: TGTGCCAGCAGTTACCACCGGTACTACGAGCAGTACTTC.

The chain employs TRBV25-1 and TRBJ2-1; 9 bases are shared with TRBD2. Losses at the gene ends were 4 bases for V and 7 bases for J; bases not matched to a gene: 5. Germline V gene lookup returns CDR1 MGHDK and CDR2 SYGVNS. The length of the CDR3 is 14 residues. CDR3 residues: CASSVPGLANEQFF. The CDR3 DNA is TGTGCCAGCAGTGTTCCGGGACTAGCTAATGAGCAGTTCTTC.

About this clone: The same CDR3 arises from other DNA sequences in this sample as well. The chain combines TRBV5-1 with TRBJ2-5; 7 positions agree with TRBD2. The CDR3 is 13 amino acids. The germline CDR1 and CDR2 sequences are SGHRS and YFSETQ. V lost 4 bases, J lost 5 bases, and 5 bases stayed unmatched. CDR3 region: CASSPTGGETQYF. The CDR3 bases are TGCGCCAGCAGCCCTACCGGGGGGGAGACCCAGTACTTC.

The chain has TRBV11-1 and TRBJ2-7; 7 bases agree with TRBD1. V trimming: 5 bases; J trimming: 0 bases; junction bases outside the gene matches: 4. Germline-derived CDR1 and CDR2 are SGHAT and FQDESV (reference sequence). The CDR3 extends over 14 amino acids. CDR3 in amino acids: CASSRTGFSYEQYF. The CDR3 DNA reads as TGTGCCAGCAGCCGGACAGGATTCTCCTACGAGCAGTACTTC.

The table lists this clone with a few counts. CDR3 coding DNA: TGTGCCAGCAGCTTACATTATAGCGGCTCCTCGTTCTTC. Amino acids: CASSLHYSGSSFF. This chain uses TRBV7-2 with TRBJ2-1, with a weak D call TRBD2 (6 bases). The germline V and J ends were trimmed by 2 bases and 15 bases, with 17 bases remaining between them. This CDR3 comprises 13 residues. The V gene's germline CDR1 is SGHTA and CDR2 FQGNSA.

This sequence joins TRBV21-1 and TRBJ2-1; the table's D gene call, TRBD1, was not cross checked with the DNA. TRBV21-1 is shown as a pseudogene. The CDR3 contains 15 residues. The CDR3 loop reads CASSNRQHTYNEQFF. CDR3 sequence (DNA): TGTGCCAGCAGCAATCGACAGCACACCTACAATGAGCAGTTCTTC.

The gene calls are TRBV12-3 or TRBV12-4 and TRBJ1-2, with 7 bases matching TRBD1. Trimming took 5 bases from V and 8 from J; bases not matched to a gene: 8. The CDR3 length is 13 residues. This CDR3 is CASSQDRSRGYTF. For the CDR3, the DNA is TGTGCCAGCAGTCAGGACAGGTCTAGGGGCTACACCTTC.

The chain is built from TRBV2 and TRBJ1-1; possibly TRBD1 for D (5 bases). This CDR3 region has 17 residues. The ends were cut back, 4 bases at V and 4 bases at J, with 22 bases in the middle. CDR1 and CDR2 from the germline V gene are SNHLY and FYNNEI. In nucleotides, the CDR3 is TGTGCCAGCAGTGCCTCCCGGAGGGCAGCCGGGGGCACTGAAGCTTTCTTT. Translating it yields CASSASRRAAGGTEAFF.

This chain uses TRBV3-1 (or the pseudogene TRBV3-2) with TRBJ1-2; 7 bases align to TRBD1. V gave up 5 bases and J gave up 7 bases; unmatched junction bases: 10. The CDR3 is 14 amino acids. Germline-derived CDR1 and CDR2 are LGHDT and YNNKEL (reference sequence). DNA of the CDR3: TGTGCCAGCAGCTTTTACGAGGGGGCAGGTGGCTACACCTTC. Translation: CASSFYEGAGGYTF.

Only a few counts were recorded for this clone. The V call is TRBV6-1, the J call TRBJ1-5; D is perhaps TRBD1 (5 bases). Germline V gives CDR1 MNHNS, CDR2 SASEGT. Trimming pared 0 bases from V and 7 bases from J, leaving 10 bases between. The CDR3 contains 14 residues. The CDR3 nucleotides are TGTGCCAGCAGTGAAGCGGCAGGGTGGCAGCCCCAGCATTTT. Translating it yields CASSEAAGWQPQHF.

The rearrangement links TRBV7-8 to TRBJ1-1; tentatively, D is TRBD1 (5 bases). With 5 bases removed from V and 0 bases from J, the gap between germline ends came to 7 bases. The length of the CDR3 is 13 residues. From germline, CDR1 is SGHVS and CDR2 FQNEAQ. The CDR3 nucleotides read TGTGCCAGCAGCCGGACACTGAACACTGAAGCTTTCTTT. Residues: CASSRTLNTEAFF.

The chain links TRBV18 to TRBJ2-7, with 7 bases lining up with TRBD2. The CDR3 runs 15 residues. Germline V CDR1 and CDR2: KGHSH, LQKENI. V was clipped by 0 bases and J by 3 bases; unmatched bases: 5. The CDR3 reads CASSPPSLADYEQYF. DNA of the CDR3: TGTGCCAGCTCACCACCGAGTCTAGCGGACTACGAGCAGTACTTC.

This chain connects TRBV25-1 to TRBJ1-2; 7 nucleotides line up with TRBD1. CDR3 length: 12 residues. The germline V gene has CDR1 MGHDK and CDR2 SYGVNS. V lost 1 base, J lost 10 bases, and 3 bases stayed unmatched. The CDR3, as DNA: TGTGCCAGCAGTGAATTCCAGGGGGACTACACCTTC. It encodes CASSEFQGDYTF.

Only a few counts were recorded for this clone. This chain connects TRBV12-3 or TRBV12-4 to TRBJ1-2; a weak D match, TRBD1 (5 bases). This CDR3 region has 13 residues. V dropped 6 bases and J dropped 4 bases, with 12 bases sitting between them. The CDR3 loop is CASRLLRGYGYTF. The CDR3 DNA reads as TGTGCCAGCAGGCTGCTAAGGGGCTATGGCTACACCTTC.

This chain uses TRBV27 with TRBJ2-3, with TRBD2 identical over 8 bases. Germline V lookup: CDR1 MNHEY, CDR2 SMNVEV (reference sequence). Unmatched junction bases numbered 6, after V lost 6 bases and J lost 1 base. The CDR3 covers 15 residues. Here the CDR3 reads CASRTAGVGTDTQYF. CDR3 bases: TGTGCCAGCAGAACAGCGGGAGTGGGCACAGATACGCAGTATTTT.

V usage is TRBV7-9 and J usage is TRBJ1-2; a weak D match, TRBD1 (5 bases). The CDR3 is made up of 11 amino acids. The V gene lost 8 bases and the J gene lost 4 bases, with 8 bases spanning the gap. Germline lookup yields CDR1 SEHNR and CDR2 FQNEAQ (reference sequence). The CDR3 DNA sequence: TGTGCCAGCGGGGGGGTCTATGGCTACACCTTC. Amino acids: CASGGVYGYTF.